These 7 T cell receptor beta chains share one sample of origin, sequenced in a study of T cells expressing NK-cell markers. TCRdb re-called the 5' RACE reads; every CDR3 protein appears as one record, without DNA. The listing contains over 6,500 distinct CDR3 sequences. Sequenced sample: blood T cells: a sorted CD56 or NKG2C T cell subset, CD4+ or CD8+ T cells, or bulk PBMC T cells (not recorded which). These receptors all come from a man aged 18-70 years in good health.

The chain combines TRBV6-1 with TRBJ1-6; TCRdb names TRBD1, which stays unverified in the absence of DNA. The CDR3 is made up of 14 amino acids. Germline V lookup: CDR1 MNHNS, CDR2 SASEGT. This CDR3 reads CASSGGQDNSPLHF.

This chain joins TRBV6-4 and TRBJ2-3; TCRdb indicates TRBD1, and absent DNA this call remains unverified. CDR1 and CDR2 (germline): MRHNA, SNTAGT. CDR3 length equals 13 residues. The CDR3 loop reads CASSDRETDTQYF.

CDR3 sequence reads: CASSLEASWYSYNEQFF. The chain links TRBV13 to TRBJ2-1. CDR1 and CDR2 from the germline V gene are PRHDT and FYEKMQ (reference sequence). The CDR3 runs to 17 residues.

The rearrangement uses TRBV20-1 and TRBJ1-1; TCRdb gives TRBD1 as the D gene, but with no DNA this cannot be confirmed. This CDR3 comprises 13 residues. Per the germline V gene, CDR1 is DFQATT and CDR2 is SNEGSKA (reference sequence). The CDR3 loop reads CSAHTGKVTEAFF.

The chain has TRBV13 and TRBJ2-3; with no DNA, the TCRdb D assignment of TRBD1 cannot be verified. CDR3 size: 16 residues. Germline values: CDR1 PRHDT, CDR2 FYEKMQ (reference sequence). CDR3 residues: CASSLTPGISTDTQYF.

This clonotype is classed as medium-sized by frequency. V and J are TRBV7-9 and TRBJ2-1. The germline V gene has CDR1 SEHNR and CDR2 FQNEAQ (reference sequence). The CDR3 is made up of 12 amino acids. The CDR3 spells CASSFGPNEQFF. The whole variable domain, filled in from reference TRBV7-9 and TRBJ2-1, reads DTGVSQNPRHKITKRGQNVTFRCDPISEHNRLYWYRQTLGQGPEFLTYFQNEAQLEKSRLLSDRFSAERPKGSFSTLEIQRTEQGDSAMYLCASSFGPNEQFFGPGTRLTVL.

The chain is built from TRBV20-1 and TRBJ2-7. Germline V gene sequence: CDR1 DFQATT, CDR2 SNEGSKA (reference sequence). The CDR3 spans 14 residues. The CDR3 spells CSASARPDPYEQYF.